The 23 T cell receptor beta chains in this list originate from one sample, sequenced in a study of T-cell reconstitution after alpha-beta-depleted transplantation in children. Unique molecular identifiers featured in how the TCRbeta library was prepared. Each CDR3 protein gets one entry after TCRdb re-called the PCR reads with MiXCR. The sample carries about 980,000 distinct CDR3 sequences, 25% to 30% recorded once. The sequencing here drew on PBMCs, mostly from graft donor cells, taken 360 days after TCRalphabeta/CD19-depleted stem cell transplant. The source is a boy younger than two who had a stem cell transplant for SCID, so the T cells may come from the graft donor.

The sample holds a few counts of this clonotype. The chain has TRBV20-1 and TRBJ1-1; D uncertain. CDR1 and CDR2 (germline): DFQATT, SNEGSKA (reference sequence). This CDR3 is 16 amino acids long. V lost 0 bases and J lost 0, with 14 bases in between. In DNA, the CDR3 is TGCAGTGCTAGAGATTGGCGGCAGGCTCTGAACACTGAAGCTTTCTTT. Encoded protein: CSARDWRQALNTEAFF.

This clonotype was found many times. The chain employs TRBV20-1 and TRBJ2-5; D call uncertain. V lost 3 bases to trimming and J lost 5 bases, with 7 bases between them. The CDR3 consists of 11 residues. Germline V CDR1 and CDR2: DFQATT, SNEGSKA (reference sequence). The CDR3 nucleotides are TGCAGTGCTAGCGAGGCGGAGACCCAGTACTTC. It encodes CSASEAETQYF.

As DNA, the CDR3 is TGTGCCAGCAGCCATCCTCAGGGAATCGGGGAGCTGTTTTTT. Translating gives CASSHPQGIGELFF. The rearrangement links TRBV5-6 to TRBJ2-2; TRBD1 might be the D (5 bases). The CDR3 totals 14 residues. The V end lost 4 bases, the J end lost 7 bases, and 14 bases lay between the germline ends. The germline V gene encodes CDR1 SGHDT and CDR2 YYEEEE. Full variable domain (remainder filled in from reference TRBV5-6 and TRBJ2-2): DAGVTQSPTHLIKTRGQQVTLRCSPKSGHDTVSWYQQALGQGPQFIFQYYEEEERQRGNFPDRFSGHQFPNYSSELNVNALLLGDSALYLCASSHPQGIGELFFGEGSRLTVL.

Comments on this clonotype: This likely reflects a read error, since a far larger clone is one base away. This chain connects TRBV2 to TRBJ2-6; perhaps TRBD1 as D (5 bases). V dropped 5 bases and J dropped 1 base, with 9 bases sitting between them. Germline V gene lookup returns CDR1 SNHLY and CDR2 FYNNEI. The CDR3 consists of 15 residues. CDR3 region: CASSTQGSGANVLTF. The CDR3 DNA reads TGTGCCAGCAGTACTCAGGGTTCTGGGGCCAACGTCCTGACTTTC.

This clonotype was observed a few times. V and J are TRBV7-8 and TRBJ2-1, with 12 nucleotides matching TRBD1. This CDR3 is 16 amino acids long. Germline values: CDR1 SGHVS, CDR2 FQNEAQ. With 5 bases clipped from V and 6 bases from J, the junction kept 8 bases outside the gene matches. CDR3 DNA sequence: TGTGCCAGCAGCCCCGTGGGGACAGGGGGCCGCAATGAGCAGTTCTTC. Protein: CASSPVGTGGRNEQFF. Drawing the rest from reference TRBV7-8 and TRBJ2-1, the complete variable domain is GAGVSQSPRYKVAKRGQDVALRCDPISGHVSLFWYQQALGQGPEFLTYFQNEAQLDKSGLPSDRFFAERPEGSVSTLKIQRTQQEDSAVYLCASSPVGTGGRNEQFFGPGTRLTVL.

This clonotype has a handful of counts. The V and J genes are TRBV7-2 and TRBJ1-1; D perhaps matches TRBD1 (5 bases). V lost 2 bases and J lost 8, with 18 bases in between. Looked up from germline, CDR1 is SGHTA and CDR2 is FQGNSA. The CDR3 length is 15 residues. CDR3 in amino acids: CASSLNGGAANEAFF. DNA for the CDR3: TGTGCCAGCAGCTTAAATGGAGGGGCAGCGAACGAAGCTTTCTTT.

CDR3 nucleotide sequence: TGCAGCGGGGGAGGAAACCCCCTCGAGCAGTACTTC. Its protein is CSGGGNPLEQYF. The rearrangement links TRBV29-1 to TRBJ2-7; TRBD2 is a possible D gene (6 bases). The V and J ends lost 7 bases and 6 bases respectively, with 16 bases between them. The CDR3 loop spans 12 amino acids. CDR1 is SQVTM, CDR2 ANQGSEA, per germline.

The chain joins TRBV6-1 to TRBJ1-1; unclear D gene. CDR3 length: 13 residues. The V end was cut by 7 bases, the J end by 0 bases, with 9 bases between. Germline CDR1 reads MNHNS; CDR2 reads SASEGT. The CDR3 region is CASIGDMNTEAFF. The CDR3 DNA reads TGTGCCAGCATCGGAGATATGAACACTGAAGCTTTCTTT.

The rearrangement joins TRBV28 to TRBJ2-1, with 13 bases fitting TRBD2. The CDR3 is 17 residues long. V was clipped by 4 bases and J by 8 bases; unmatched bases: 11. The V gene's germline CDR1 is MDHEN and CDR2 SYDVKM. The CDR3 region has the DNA TGTGCCAGCAGTTCCCGGACTAGCGGGGGAAGGGGGTATGAGCAGTTCTTC. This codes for CASSSRTSGGRGYEQFF.

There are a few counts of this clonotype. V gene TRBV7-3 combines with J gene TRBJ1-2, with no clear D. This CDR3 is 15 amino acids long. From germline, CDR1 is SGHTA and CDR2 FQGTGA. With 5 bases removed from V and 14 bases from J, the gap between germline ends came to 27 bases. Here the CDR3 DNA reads TGTGCCAGCAGCCCCACCCCCGGGCAGTCCTCTATTCGGACCTTC. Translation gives CASSPTPGQSSIRTF.

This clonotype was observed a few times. CDR3 nucleotides: TGCAGTGCCCGAGGACCCCCCAATCAGCCCCAGCATTTT. Its protein is CSARGPPNQPQHF. The chain links TRBV20-1 to TRBJ1-5; no clear D gene. The V gene's germline CDR1 is DFQATT and CDR2 SNEGSKA (reference sequence). The CDR3 covers 13 residues. V was trimmed by 6 bases and J by 3 bases, leaving 12 bases between them.

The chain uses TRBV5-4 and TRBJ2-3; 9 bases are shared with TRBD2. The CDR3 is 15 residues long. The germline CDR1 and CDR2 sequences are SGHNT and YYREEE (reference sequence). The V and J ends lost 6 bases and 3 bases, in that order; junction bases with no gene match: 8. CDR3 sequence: CASTRGGGPTDTQYF. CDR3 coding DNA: TGTGCCAGCACACGCGGGGGGGGACCGACAGATACGCAGTATTTT.

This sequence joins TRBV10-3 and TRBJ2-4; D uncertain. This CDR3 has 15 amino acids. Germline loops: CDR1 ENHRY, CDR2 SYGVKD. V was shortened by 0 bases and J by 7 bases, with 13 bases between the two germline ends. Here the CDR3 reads CAISESWVVQNIQYF. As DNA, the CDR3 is TGTGCCATCAGTGAGTCGTGGGTAGTACAGAACATTCAGTACTTC.

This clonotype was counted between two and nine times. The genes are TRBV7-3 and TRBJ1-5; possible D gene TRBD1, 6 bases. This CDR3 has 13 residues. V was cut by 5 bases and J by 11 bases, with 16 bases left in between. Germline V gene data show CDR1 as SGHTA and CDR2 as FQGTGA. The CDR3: CASSPNRRGAQHF. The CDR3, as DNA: TGTGCCAGCAGCCCTAATCGGAGGGGGGCCCAGCATTTT.

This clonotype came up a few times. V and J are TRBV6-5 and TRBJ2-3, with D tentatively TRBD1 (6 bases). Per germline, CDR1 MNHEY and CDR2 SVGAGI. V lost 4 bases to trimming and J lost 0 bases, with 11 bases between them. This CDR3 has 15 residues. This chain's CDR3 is CASSWAGVSTDTQYF. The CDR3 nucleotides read TGTGCCAGCAGTTGGGCAGGGGTGAGCACAGATACGCAGTATTTT.

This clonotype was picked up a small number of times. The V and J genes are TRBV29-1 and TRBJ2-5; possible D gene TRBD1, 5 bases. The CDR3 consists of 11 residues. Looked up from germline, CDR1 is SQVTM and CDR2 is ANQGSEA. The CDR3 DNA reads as TGCGGGGTCCAGGGTCTGGCGACCCAGTACTTC. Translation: CGVQGLATQYF. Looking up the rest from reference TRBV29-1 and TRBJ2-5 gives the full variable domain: SAVISQKPSRDICQRGTSLTIQCQVDSQVTMMFWYRQQPGQSLTLIATANQGSEATYESGFVIDKFPISRPNLTFSTLTVSNMSPEDSSIYLCGVQGLATQYFGPGTRLLVL.

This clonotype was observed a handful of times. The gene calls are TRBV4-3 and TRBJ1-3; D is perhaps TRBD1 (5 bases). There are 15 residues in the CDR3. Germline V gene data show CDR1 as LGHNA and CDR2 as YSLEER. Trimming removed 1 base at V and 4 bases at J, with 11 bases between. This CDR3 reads CASSQAGDPGNTIYF. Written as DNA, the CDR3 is TGCGCCAGCAGCCAAGCCGGGGACCCCGGAAACACCATATATTTT.

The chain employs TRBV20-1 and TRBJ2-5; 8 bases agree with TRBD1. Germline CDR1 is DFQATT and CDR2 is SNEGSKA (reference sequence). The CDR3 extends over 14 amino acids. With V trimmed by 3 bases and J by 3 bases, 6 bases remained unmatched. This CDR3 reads CSASDRGIKETQYF. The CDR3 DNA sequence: TGCAGTGCTAGTGACAGGGGAATAAAAGAGACCCAGTACTTC.

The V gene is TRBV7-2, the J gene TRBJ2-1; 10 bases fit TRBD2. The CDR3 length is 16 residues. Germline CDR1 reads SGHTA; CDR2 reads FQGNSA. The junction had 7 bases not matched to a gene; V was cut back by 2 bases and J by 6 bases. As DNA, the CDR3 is TGTGCCAGCAGCTTAACTAGCGGGGAGATCATCAATGAGCAGTTCTTC. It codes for CASSLTSGEIINEQFF.

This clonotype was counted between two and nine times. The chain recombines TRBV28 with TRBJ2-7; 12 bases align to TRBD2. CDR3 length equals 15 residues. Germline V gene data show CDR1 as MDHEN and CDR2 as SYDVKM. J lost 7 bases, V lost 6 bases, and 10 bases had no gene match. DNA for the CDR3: TGTGCCAGCAGCGTAGCTAGCGGGGGGGCGGGAGAGCAGTACTTC. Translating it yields CASSVASGGAGEQYF. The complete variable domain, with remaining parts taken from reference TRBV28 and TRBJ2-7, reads DVKVTQSSRYLVKRTGEKVFLECVQDMDHENMFWYRQDPGLGLRLIYFSYDVKMKEKGDIPEGYSVSREKKERFSLILESASTNQTSMYLCASSVASGGAGEQYFGPGTRLTVT.

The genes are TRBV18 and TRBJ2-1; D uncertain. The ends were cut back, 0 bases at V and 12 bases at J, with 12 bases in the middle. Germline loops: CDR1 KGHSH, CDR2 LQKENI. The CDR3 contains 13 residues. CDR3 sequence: CASSPPGLNRQFF. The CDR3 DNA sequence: TGTGCCAGCTCACCACCAGGGCTAAACAGGCAGTTCTTC.

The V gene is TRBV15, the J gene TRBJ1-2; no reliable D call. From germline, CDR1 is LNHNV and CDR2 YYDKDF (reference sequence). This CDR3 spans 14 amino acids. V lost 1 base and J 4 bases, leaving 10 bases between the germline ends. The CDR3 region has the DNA TGTGCCACCAGCAGAGGCCTGATGGGCTATGGCTACACCTTC. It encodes CATSRGLMGYGYTF.

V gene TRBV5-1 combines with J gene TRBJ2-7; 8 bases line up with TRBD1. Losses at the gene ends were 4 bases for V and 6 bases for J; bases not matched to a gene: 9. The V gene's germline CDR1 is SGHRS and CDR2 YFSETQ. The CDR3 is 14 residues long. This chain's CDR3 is CASSPSATGAEQYF. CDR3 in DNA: TGCGCCAGCAGCCCGTCCGCGACAGGGGCCGAGCAGTACTTC. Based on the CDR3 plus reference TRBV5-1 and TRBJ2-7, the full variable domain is KAGVTQTPRYLIKTRGQQVTLSCSPISGHRSVSWYQQTPGQGLQFLFEYFSETQRNKGNFPGRFSGRQFSNSRSEMNVSTLELGDSALYLCASSPSATGAEQYFGPGTRLTVT.